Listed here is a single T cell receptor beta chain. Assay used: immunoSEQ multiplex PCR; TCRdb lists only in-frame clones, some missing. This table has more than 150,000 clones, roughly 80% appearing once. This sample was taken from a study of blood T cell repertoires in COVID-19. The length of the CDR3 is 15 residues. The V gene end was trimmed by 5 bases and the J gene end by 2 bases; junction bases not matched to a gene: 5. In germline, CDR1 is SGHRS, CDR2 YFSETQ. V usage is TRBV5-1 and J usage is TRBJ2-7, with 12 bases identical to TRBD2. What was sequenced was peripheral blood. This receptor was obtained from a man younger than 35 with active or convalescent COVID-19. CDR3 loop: CASRSSSGGAYEQYF. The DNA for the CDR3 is TGCGCCAGCAGGTCCTCTAGCGGGGGGGCCTACGAGCAGTACTTC.